This note documents a single T cell receptor beta chain sequence. Which antigen it targets is not known. No much larger clone is present one base from it, and per-base qualities are unavailable. The sequencing machine was an Illumina HiSeq 1500. TCRdb ran its own pipeline on the public reads, namely fastp trimming at Q25 and MiXCR clone calling, and kept in-frame beta chains. Identical CDR3 proteins give one entry, which carries the most common genes and DNA. This sample gives some 500,000 distinct CDR3 sequences in total; 40% of them show up just once. The ten largest clonotypes hold 48% of the sample. This entry comes from a study of T cell repertoires in cytomegalovirus infection (dated by TCRdb to between 2018 and 2021). With regard to the full study: Peptide stimulations targeted recently identified HLA-C-restricted CMV epitopes, whose presentation resists viral immunomodulation, together with well-studied HLA-B-restricted epitopes. Donor HLA type was relevant to the analysis, as public TCR beta signatures indicated carriage of CMV infection together with the matching HLA type.

CDR1 and CDR2 (MNHNS, SASEGT) derive from the germline V gene. From V the trimming removes 9 bases and from J it removes 4 bases, while the gene matches leave 14 bases of the junction unaccounted for. From the cysteine up to the phenylalanine, the CDR3 has a length of 16 residues. Of the read, only the CDR3 DNA is kept; its 48 bases are in frame from base 1. This specimen's treatment or condition label, per the study, means: in vitro stimulation with specific CMV peptide epitopes to enrich CMV-specific T cells. Broader findings and caveats from the paper: The ex vivo response was dominated by HLA-C-restricted CMV-specific TCR beta clonotypes, and the single most frequent clonotype in two of eight donors was supplied by these HLA-C-restricted clonotypes. Carriers of CMV infection plus the relevant HLA type were discriminated by the cumulative frequency of public TCR beta family members in the study cohort and in an independent roughly 400-donor cohort.

The sequence was collected from a human donor in good health (CMV status not recorded). Some clones in this sample may be carry-over from other donors' samples. Rearrangement joined TRBV6-1 to TRBJ2-2, with 7 bases aligning to TRBD1. This material consisted of cultured PBMCs, taken from culture after CMV antigen stimulation. The CDR3 reads CARTEATGTITGELFF. The bases read TGTGCCAGGACCGAAGCGACAGGGACAATCACCGGGGAGCTGTTTTTT.